This TCR beta chain was found in a study of T cells in localized non-small cell lung cancer. Whole-study findings and limits: Because only a single region of the tumor was sequenced, heterogeneity remains possible. There was an association of higher blood T cell density with longer overall survival. The appearance of a median approximately 61 of the top 100 tumor clones was seen in adjacent lung. Compared with tumor, uninvolved adjacent lung displayed greater T cell clonality, ranking highest overall.

This CDR3 region has 15 residues. The germline V gene has CDR1 SGHRS and CDR2 YFSETQ. Germline trimming cut 7 bases from V and 1 base from J; bases unmatched to any gene: 9. Libraries were prepared by immunoSEQ multiplex PCR; TCRdb keeps only in-frame clonotypes and omits some of them. The repertoire holds approximately 76,000 clones, with approximately 80% as singletons. As for this clone: Its antigen remains unidentified.

This sequence originates from a female donor over 55 with stage I lung adenocarcinoma. The sequenced sample was peripheral blood, obtained before any cancer treatment. The chain recombines TRBV5-1 with TRBJ2-7; TRBD1 aligns across 9 bases. The CDR3 spells CASRSGTGNSYEQYF. CDR3 coding DNA: TGCGCCAGCCGCTCCGGGACAGGGAATTCCTACGAGCAGTACTTC.